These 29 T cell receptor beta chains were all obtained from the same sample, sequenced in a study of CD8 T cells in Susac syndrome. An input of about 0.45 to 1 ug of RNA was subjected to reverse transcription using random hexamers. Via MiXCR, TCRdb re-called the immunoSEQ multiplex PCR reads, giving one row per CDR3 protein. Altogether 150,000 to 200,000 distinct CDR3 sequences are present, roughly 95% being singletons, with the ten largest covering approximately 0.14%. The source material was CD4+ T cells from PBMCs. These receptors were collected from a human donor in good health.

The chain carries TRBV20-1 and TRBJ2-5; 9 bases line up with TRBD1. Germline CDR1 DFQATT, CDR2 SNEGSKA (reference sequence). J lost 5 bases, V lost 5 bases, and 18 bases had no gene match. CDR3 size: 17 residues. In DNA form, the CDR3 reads TGCAGTGCTCCCCGAGGGACAGGGACTTTTAGGCAGGAGACCCAGTACTTC. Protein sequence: CSAPRGTGTFRQETQYF.

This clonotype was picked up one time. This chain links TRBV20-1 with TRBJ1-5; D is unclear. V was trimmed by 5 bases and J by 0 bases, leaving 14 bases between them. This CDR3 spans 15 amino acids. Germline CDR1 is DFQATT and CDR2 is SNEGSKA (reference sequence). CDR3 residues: CSAGGASYSNQPQHF. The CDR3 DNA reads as TGCAGTGCTGGAGGAGCGTCTTATAGCAATCAGCCCCAGCATTTT.

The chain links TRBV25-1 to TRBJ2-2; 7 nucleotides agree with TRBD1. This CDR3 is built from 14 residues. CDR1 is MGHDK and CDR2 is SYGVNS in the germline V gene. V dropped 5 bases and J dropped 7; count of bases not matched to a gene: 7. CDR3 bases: TGTGCCAGCAGTCCTGGACAGGCGGGCGGGGAGCTGTTTTTT. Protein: CASSPGQAGGELFF.

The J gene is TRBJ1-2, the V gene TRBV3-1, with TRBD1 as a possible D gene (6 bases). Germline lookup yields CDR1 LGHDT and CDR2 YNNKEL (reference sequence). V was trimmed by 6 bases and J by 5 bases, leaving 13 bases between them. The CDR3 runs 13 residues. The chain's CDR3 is CASSNAGVYGYTF. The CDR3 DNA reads TGTGCCAGCAGTAACGCAGGGGTGTATGGCTACACCTTC.

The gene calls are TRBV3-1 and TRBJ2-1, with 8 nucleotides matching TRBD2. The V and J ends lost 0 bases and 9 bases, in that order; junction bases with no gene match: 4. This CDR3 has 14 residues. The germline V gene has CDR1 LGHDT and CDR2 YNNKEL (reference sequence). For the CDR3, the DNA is TGTGCCAGCAGCCAAGACGGGGGGGCCAGTGAGCAGTTCTTC. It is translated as CASSQDGGASEQFF.

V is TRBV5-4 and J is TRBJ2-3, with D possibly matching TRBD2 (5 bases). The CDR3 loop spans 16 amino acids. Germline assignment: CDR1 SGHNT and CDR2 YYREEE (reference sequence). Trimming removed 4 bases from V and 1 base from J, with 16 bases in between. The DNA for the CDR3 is TGTGCCAGCAGCGGGGAGTCGACTATAGGCACAGATACGCAGTATTTT. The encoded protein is CASSGESTIGTDTQYF.

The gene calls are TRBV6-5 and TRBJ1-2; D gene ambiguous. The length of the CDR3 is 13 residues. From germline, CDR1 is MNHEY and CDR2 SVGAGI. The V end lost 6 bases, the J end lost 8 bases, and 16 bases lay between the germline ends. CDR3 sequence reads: CASSPQSSGGYTF. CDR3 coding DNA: TGTGCCAGCAGCCCACAGTCTTCTGGGGGCTACACCTTC.

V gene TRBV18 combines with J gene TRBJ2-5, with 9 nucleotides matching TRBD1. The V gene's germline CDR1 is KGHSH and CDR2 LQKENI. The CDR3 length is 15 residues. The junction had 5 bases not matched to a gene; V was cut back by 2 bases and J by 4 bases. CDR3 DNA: TGTGCCAGCTCACCATCACAGGGGGCGAGAGAGACCCAGTACTTC. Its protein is CASSPSQGARETQYF.

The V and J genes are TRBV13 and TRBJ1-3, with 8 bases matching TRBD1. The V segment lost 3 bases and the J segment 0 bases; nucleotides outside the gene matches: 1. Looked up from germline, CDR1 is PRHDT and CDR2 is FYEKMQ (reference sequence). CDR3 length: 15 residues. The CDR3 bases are TGTGCCAGCAGCTTGGACAGGGCCTCTGGAAACACCATATATTTT. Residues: CASSLDRASGNTIYF.

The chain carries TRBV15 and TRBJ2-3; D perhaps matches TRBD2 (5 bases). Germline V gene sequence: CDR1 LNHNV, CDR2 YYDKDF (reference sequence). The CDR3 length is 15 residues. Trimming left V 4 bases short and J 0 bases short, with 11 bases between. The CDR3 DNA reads TGTGCCACCAGCAAGACTACTACTAGCACAGATACGCAGTATTTT. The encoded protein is CATSKTTTSTDTQYF.

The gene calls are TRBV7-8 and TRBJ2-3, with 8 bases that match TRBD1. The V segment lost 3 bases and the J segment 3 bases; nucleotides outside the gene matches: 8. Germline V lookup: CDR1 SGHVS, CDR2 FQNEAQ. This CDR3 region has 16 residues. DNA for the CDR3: TGTGCCAGCAGCTTCGGGCGGACAGGGAGGACAGATACGCAGTATTTT. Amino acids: CASSFGRTGRTDTQYF. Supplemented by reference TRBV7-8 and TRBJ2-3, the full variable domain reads GAGVSQSPRYKVAKRGQDVALRCDPISGHVSLFWYQQALGQGPEFLTYFQNEAQLDKSGLPSDRFFAERPEGSVSTLKIQRTQQEDSAVYLCASSFGRTGRTDTQYFGPGTRLTVL.

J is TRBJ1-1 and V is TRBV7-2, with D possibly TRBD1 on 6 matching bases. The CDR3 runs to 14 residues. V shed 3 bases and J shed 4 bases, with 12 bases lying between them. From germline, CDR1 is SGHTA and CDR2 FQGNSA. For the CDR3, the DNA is TGTGCCAGCAGCTTTGGGGGGCCCCTCACTGAAGCTTTCTTT. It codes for CASSFGGPLTEAFF.

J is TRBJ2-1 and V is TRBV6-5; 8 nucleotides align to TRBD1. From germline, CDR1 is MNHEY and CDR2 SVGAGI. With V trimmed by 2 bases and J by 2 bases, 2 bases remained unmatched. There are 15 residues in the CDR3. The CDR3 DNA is TGTGCCAGCAGTTACCAACAGGGGGCCTACAATGAGCAGTTCTTC. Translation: CASSYQQGAYNEQFF.

CDR3 nucleotide sequence: TGTGCCAGCTCACCACCGAATAGTAGGACAGGGATTCCTGAAGCTTTCTTT. It codes for CASSPPNSRTGIPEAFF. V is TRBV18 and J is TRBJ1-1, with 8 bases that match TRBD1. From germline, CDR1 is KGHSH and CDR2 LQKENI. The CDR3 runs 17 residues. V shed 0 bases and J 6 bases; nucleotides not matched to a gene: 12.

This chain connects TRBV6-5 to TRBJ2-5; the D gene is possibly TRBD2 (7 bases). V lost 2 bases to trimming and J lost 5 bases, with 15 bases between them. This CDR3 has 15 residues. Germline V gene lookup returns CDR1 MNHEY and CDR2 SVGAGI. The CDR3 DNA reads TGTGCCAGCAGTTACCGTGGGGGGGGCAGGGAGACCCAGTACTTC. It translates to CASSYRGGGRETQYF.

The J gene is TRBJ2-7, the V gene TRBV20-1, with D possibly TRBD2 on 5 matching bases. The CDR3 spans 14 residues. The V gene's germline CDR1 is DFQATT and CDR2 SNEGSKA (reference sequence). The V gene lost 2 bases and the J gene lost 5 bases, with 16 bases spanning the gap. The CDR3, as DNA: TGCAGTGCTAGACTTTGGAGCGGCCGCAACGAGCAGTACTTC. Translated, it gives CSARLWSGRNEQYF.

The CDR3 protein is CSALPQTVPTEAFF. The CDR3 DNA follows: TGCAGTGCTCTCCCTCAGACAGTCCCCACTGAAGCTTTCTTT. V usage is TRBV20-1 and J usage is TRBJ1-1, with D perhaps matching TRBD1 (5 bases). Germline CDR1 and CDR2: DFQATT and SNEGSKA (reference sequence). V was cut by 5 bases and J by 4 bases, with 17 bases left in between. The CDR3 has 14 residues.

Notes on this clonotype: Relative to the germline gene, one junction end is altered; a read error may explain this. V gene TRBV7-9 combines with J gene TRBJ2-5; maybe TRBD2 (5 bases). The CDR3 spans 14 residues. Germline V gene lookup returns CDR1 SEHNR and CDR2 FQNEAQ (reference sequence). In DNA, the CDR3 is TGTGCCAGCAGCCTAGCAGGTAGTCAAGAGACCCAGTACTTC. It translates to CASSLAGSQETQYF.

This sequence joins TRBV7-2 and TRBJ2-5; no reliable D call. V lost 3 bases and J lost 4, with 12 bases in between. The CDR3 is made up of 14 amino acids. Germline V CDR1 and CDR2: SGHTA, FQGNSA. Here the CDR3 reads CASSLNSGVETQYF. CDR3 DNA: TGTGCCAGCAGCTTGAACTCAGGCGTAGAGACCCAGTACTTC.

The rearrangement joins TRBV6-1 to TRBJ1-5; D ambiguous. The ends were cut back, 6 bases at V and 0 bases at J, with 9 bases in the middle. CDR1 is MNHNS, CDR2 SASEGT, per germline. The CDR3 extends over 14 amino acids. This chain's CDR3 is CASRGHYSNQPQHF. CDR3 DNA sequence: TGTGCCAGCAGGGGCCATTATAGCAATCAGCCCCAGCATTTT.

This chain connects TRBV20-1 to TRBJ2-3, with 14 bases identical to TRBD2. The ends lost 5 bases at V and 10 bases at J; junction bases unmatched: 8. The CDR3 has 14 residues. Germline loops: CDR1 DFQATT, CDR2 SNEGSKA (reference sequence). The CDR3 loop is CSAGPGTSGGAQYF. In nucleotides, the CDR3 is TGCAGTGCTGGTCCCGGGACTAGCGGGGGAGCGCAGTATTTT.

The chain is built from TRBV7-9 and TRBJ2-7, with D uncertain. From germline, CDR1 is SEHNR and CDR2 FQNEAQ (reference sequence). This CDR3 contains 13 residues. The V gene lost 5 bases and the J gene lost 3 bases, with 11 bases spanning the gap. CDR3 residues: CASSLGEIYEQYF. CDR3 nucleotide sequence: TGTGCCAGCAGCCTCGGAGAGATCTACGAGCAGTACTTC.

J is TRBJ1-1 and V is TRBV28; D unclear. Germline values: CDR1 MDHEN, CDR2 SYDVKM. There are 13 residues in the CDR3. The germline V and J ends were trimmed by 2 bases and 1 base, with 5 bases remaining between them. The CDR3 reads CASSLPQNTEAFF. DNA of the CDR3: TGTGCCAGCAGTTTACCACAGAACACTGAAGCTTTCTTT.

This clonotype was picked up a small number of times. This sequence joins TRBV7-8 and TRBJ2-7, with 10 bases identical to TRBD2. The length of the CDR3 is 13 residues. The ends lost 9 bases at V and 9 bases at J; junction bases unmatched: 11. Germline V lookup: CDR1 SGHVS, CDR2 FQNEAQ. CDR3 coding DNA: TGTGCCAGTTTCTCCAGCGGGGGGGCCGGGCAGTACTTC. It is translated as CASFSSGGAGQYF.

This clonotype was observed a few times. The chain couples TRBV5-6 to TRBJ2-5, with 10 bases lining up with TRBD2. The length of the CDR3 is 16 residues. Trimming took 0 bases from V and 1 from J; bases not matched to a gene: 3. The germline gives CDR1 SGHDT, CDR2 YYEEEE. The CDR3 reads CASSLGLAGAQETQYF. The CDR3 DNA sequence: TGTGCCAGCAGCTTGGGGCTAGCGGGGGCCCAAGAGACCCAGTACTTC.

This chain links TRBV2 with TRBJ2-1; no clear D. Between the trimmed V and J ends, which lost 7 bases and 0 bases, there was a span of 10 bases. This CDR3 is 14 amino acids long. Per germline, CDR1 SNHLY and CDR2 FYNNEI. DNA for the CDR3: TGTGCCAGCACTCGCCCTAGCTCCTACAATGAGCAGTTCTTC. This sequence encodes CASTRPSSYNEQFF. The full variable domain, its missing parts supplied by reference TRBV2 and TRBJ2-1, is EPEVTQTPSHQVTQMGQEVILRCVPISNHLYFYWYRQILGQKVEFLVSFYNNEISEKSEIFDDQFSVERPDGSNFTLKIRSTKLEDSAMYFCASTRPSSYNEQFFGPGTRLTVL.

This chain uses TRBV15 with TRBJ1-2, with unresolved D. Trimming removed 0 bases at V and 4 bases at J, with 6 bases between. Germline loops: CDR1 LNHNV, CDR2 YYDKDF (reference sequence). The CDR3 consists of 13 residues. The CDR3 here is CATSREGTYGYTF. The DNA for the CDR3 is TGTGCCACCAGCAGAGAGGGAACCTATGGCTACACCTTC.

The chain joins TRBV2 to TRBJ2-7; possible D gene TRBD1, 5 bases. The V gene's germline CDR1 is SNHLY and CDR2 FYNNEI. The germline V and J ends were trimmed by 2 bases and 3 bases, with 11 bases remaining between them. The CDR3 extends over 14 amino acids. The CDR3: CASSESQGYYEQYF. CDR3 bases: TGTGCCAGCAGTGAAAGTCAGGGATACTACGAGCAGTACTTC.

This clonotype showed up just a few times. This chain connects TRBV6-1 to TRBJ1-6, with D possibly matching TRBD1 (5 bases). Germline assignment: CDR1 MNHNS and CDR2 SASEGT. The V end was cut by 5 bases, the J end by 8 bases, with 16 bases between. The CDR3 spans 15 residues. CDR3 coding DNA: TGTGCCAGCAGTACAGGAGTTCCCGGGGATTCACCCCTCCACTTT. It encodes CASSTGVPGDSPLHF.